The 13 T cell receptor beta chains below all came from one sample that was sequenced in a study of cytomegalovirus exposure and HLA in healthy donors. Primers: 60 Vbeta forward and 13 Jbeta reverse. Sequencing was performed with immunoSEQ multiplex PCR; in TCRdb, only in-frame clones are kept and a portion is missing. The sample yields approximately 130,000 clones, about 85% seen once. Sequenced input: PBMCs. The receptors here all came from a woman aged 25 to 45 in good health and CMV-seropositive.

In this sample, this clone turned up once. V is TRBV29-1 and J is TRBJ1-2; D gene uncertain. The CDR3 sequence is 13 residues long. V lost 5 bases and J lost 0, with 10 bases in between. Germline V CDR1 and CDR2: SQVTM, ANQGSEA. DNA of the CDR3: TGCAGCGTTTCCTCCGTTTCTAACTATGGCTACACCTTC. This encodes CSVSSVSNYGYTF.

V usage is TRBV30 and J usage is TRBJ2-7, with D unresolved. The CDR3 covers 11 residues. The V and J ends lost 2 bases and 7 bases respectively, with 9 bases between them. In germline, CDR1 is GTSNPN, CDR2 SVGIG (reference sequence). The CDR3 DNA reads as TGTGCCTGGAGTACTACTTGGGAGCAGTACTTC. Translation gives CAWSTTWEQYF.

This clone was detected once. The chain recombines TRBV28 with TRBJ1-2, with a weak D call TRBD1 (5 bases). V lost 4 bases to trimming and J lost 7 bases, with 25 bases between them. Germline CDR1 is MDHEN and CDR2 is SYDVKM. The CDR3 covers 17 residues. CDR3 protein: CASSSTSGGLPRVGYTF. For the CDR3, the DNA is TGTGCCAGCAGTTCTACAAGCGGGGGGTTGCCGCGCGTTGGCTACACCTTC.

V usage is TRBV7-8 and J usage is TRBJ2-7; 8 bases are shared with TRBD2. The CDR3 has 14 amino acids. Germline V gene data show CDR1 as SGHVS and CDR2 as FQNEAQ. The J segment lost 3 bases and the V segment lost 4 bases, leaving 5 bases of the junction unmatched. This CDR3 is CASSSGGPHYEQYF. CDR3 DNA sequence: TGTGCCAGCAGCTCGGGGGGGCCGCACTACGAGCAGTACTTC.

This clone appeared a single time. J is TRBJ2-1 and V is TRBV6-5; 10 nucleotides line up with TRBD2. Germline values: CDR1 MNHEY, CDR2 SVGAGI. The CDR3 is 15 residues long. With 6 bases clipped from V and 2 bases from J, the junction kept 4 bases outside the gene matches. CDR3 protein: CASRASGSPYNEQFF. CDR3 nucleotide sequence: TGTGCCAGCAGAGCTAGCGGGAGCCCCTACAATGAGCAGTTCTTC.

The V and J genes are TRBV27 and TRBJ2-7; tentative D call: TRBD1 (6 bases). There are 13 residues in the CDR3. From germline, CDR1 is MNHEY and CDR2 SMNVEV (reference sequence). V was shortened by 5 bases and J by 4 bases, with 12 bases between the two germline ends. The CDR3 sequence: CASSPGQVYEQYF. In nucleotides, the CDR3 is TGTGCCAGCAGTCCGGGACAAGTGTACGAGCAGTACTTC.

This chain connects TRBV5-6 to TRBJ1-2; D might be TRBD1 (6 bases). This CDR3 region has 12 residues. The ends were cut back, 4 bases at V and 5 bases at J, with 9 bases in the middle. The germline V gene has CDR1 SGHDT and CDR2 YYEEEE. The CDR3 DNA follows: TGTGCCAGCAGCCCCGGACAGTATGGCTACACCTTC. Translating it yields CASSPGQYGYTF.

Worth noting for this clone: Compared with germline, one end of the junction differs, possibly owing to a read error. V and J are TRBV7-9 and TRBJ2-5, with TRBD2 identical over 8 bases. The length of the CDR3 is 14 residues. CDR1 is SEHNR, CDR2 FQNEAQ, per germline (reference sequence). CDR3 residues: CSSSSWTSLETQYF. In nucleotides, the CDR3 is TGTTCCAGCAGCTCTTGGACTAGCTTGGAGACCCAGTACTTC.

The chain combines TRBV5-1 with TRBJ2-5; TRBD2 matches at 7 bases. This CDR3 has 16 amino acids. CDR1 is SGHRS and CDR2 is YFSETQ in the germline V gene. After removal of 2 bases from V and 2 bases from J, the junction contained 9 bases not matched to a gene. CDR3 nucleotide sequence: TGCGCCAGCAGCTTCCCCCTAGCGGAAACTCAAGAGACCCAGTACTTC. This sequence encodes CASSFPLAETQETQYF.

The chain uses TRBV2 and TRBJ2-5; D ambiguous. Germline V CDR1 and CDR2: SNHLY, FYNNEI. This CDR3 contains 12 residues. Trimming took 6 bases from V and 11 from J, leaving 16 bases between them. In nucleotides, the CDR3 is TGTGCCAGCAGAGCTGACAAGGAAGAGCAGTACTTC. Protein: CASRADKEEQYF.

The chain couples TRBV5-1 to TRBJ2-5, with D tentatively TRBD2 (5 bases). This CDR3 is 15 amino acids long. Germline assignment: CDR1 SGHRS and CDR2 YFSETQ. Trimming removed 4 bases from V and 4 bases from J, with 17 bases in between. The CDR3 bases are TGCGCCAGCAGCGGCGAGGGATTAGAAGGAGAGACCCAGTACTTC. It is translated as CASSGEGLEGETQYF.

The rearrangement joins TRBV6-6 to TRBJ1-2, with D unclear. The ends were cut back, 2 bases at V and 4 bases at J, with 5 bases in the middle. CDR3 length: 12 amino acids. Germline loops: CDR1 MNHNY, CDR2 SVGAGI (reference sequence). The chain's CDR3 is CASSYRGYGYTF. Here the CDR3 DNA reads TGTGCCAGCAGTTACCGGGGCTATGGCTACACCTTC.

This clone was recorded once. V usage is TRBV6-5 and J usage is TRBJ2-7, with 11 bases lining up with TRBD2. CDR3 length: 14 residues. CDR1 MNHEY and CDR2 SVGAGI come from the germline V gene. V lost 5 bases and J lost 7; bases outside the gene matches: 7. The CDR3 spells CASSDSGGAGEQYF. Written as DNA, the CDR3 is TGTGCCAGCAGTGATAGCGGGGGGGCGGGGGAGCAGTACTTC.